This TCR beta chain was obtained from a study of T-cell memory formation after mild COVID-19 (dated by TCRdb to the early 2020s). About the investigation overall: Most TCR sequence clusters were specific to one of the two donors. In two donors, T-cell clones that expanded and contracted after mild COVID-19 were tracked by sequencing TCRalpha and TCRbeta repertoires over time. Two young, previously healthy adult volunteers made up the cohort, one male and one female. General study outcomes and caveats: From day 15 to 85, contracting clones showed balanced CD4/CD8 phenotypes, whereas a second wave of clones that expanded from day 15 to 37 leaned towards CD4+. Whether the second-wave clones peaking on day 37 were SARS-CoV-2 specific was not confirmed. The detection of some responding clones in pre-infection memory suggests that pre-existing cross-reactive memory T cells joined the SARS-CoV-2 response. Contracting CD4+ clones appeared mostly in the CM and EM memory subsets, whereas CD8+ clones were enriched in EMRA. The study included only a couple of mild cases, and larger cohorts that include severe cases with pre-infection samples were judged to be necessary.

Ficoll-Paque density gradient centrifugation was used to isolate PBMCs. The sequencer listed for this sample is Illumina NovaSeq 6000. TCRalpha and TCRbeta cDNA libraries were constructed by 5'RACE with constant-segment primers, with sample barcodes and unique molecular identifiers being introduced. RNA was extracted from every sample with Trizol reagent. Amplification of the libraries took two PCR steps, and the second step added a second sample barcode plus Illumina TruSeq adapters. Sequencing of libraries was performed on an Illumina NovaSeq with 2 x 150 bp paired-end reads. Per the source publication's procedure: With migec v1.2.7, reads were demultiplexed and then collapsed into UMI-guided consensus sequences. Using mixcr v2.1.11, UMI consensuses were aligned to TRA and TRB V and J templates and then assembled into clonotypes. A clonotype was counted as expanded or contracted only if both edgeR and NoisET called the change significant, with noise models trained on biological replicates. For edgeR calls, the cutoffs were a false discovery rate-adjusted p below 0.01 and a log2 fold-change threshold of 1. As an exploratory analysis of dynamics, PCA with hierarchical clustering was applied to max-normalized trajectories of the 1000 most abundant clonotypes. Separately sequenced CD4+ and CD8+ repertoires were used to assign a CD4 or CD8 phenotype to each responding clone. TCRdb applied fastp at Q25 and MiXCR to the public reads, then kept only in-frame beta chains. A single entry per CDR3 protein holds the most common genes and DNA from its merged rows. TCRdb assigned the V and J calls; the authors' analysis was not used. This sample gives about 400,000 distinct CDR3 sequences in total; around 22% of them show up just once. Of the sample, around 13% is held by the ten largest clones.

In regard to this clonotype: No cognate antigen has been identified for it. No much larger clonotype is one base removed from it; base qualities were not supplied.

From cysteine to phenylalanine, the CDR3 is 21 amino acids long. The kept DNA is CDR3 alone, 63 bases in frame from the first base. Unmatched junction bases come to 19, with V trimmed by 3 bases and J by 2 bases. CDR1 KGHDR and CDR2 SFDVKD were looked up in the germline V gene. Sequenced input: PBMCs or a T cell subset sorted from them (not recorded which). The receptor was isolated from an adult woman who had mild COVID-19 (a few samples of this study predate the infection). The sample titles of this study are shuffled in the database, so cell type and time point are left out; the donor was told from shared clones. The rearrangement joined TRBV24-1 to TRBJ2-3, and 10 bases in between align with TRBD2. The DNA is TGTGCCACCAGTGATCCGAGGGCTAGCGGGGGCGATAGACGTCACACAGATACGCAGTATTTT. Its translation reads: CATSDPRASGGDRRHTDTQYF.